The 12 T cell receptor beta chains reported below all come from one sample, sequenced in a study of cytomegalovirus exposure and HLA in healthy donors. A multiplex PCR was run with 60 Vbeta primers and 13 Jbeta primers. TCRdb's copy holds only in-frame clones and misses some; the assay was immunoSEQ multiplex PCR. In the table there are 140,000 to 150,000 clones, roughly 80% of which are singletons. The sequenced sample was PBMCs. The receptors originated from a male donor in good health and CMV-seronegative.

The chain carries TRBV29-1 and TRBJ1-3, with D possibly being TRBD1 (6 bases). Germline V CDR1 and CDR2: SQVTM, ANQGSEA. The CDR3 loop spans 17 amino acids. Between the trimmed V and J ends, which lost 1 base and 2 bases, there was a span of 18 bases. For the CDR3, the DNA is TGCAGCGTTGAAGCAAGGGCAGGGGACCCCCCTGGAAACACCATATATTTT. This encodes CSVEARAGDPPGNTIYF.

A word on this clone: The CDR3 end shows no conserved phenylalanine or tryptophan, and so a read error is likely. It is unclear where the CDR3 begins or ends on the DNA, so no DNA is shown, and the CDR3 is as TCRdb lists it. The CDR3 region is CASSSGQVGEL. The chain employs TRBV7-9 and TRBJ1-1; the table names TRBD1, a call not compared with the DNA. Per germline, CDR1 SEHNR and CDR2 FQNEAQ (reference sequence). The CDR3 has 11 residues if both end residues are counted.

The chain combines TRBV7-2 with TRBJ2-3, with a tentative D call TRBD1 (6 bases). Trimming removed 5 bases from V and 4 bases from J, with 16 bases in between. Per the germline V gene, CDR1 is SGHTA and CDR2 is FQGNSA. This CDR3 is 15 amino acids long. Here the CDR3 reads CASSRQTGFPDTQYF. The CDR3, as DNA: TGTGCCAGCAGCCGTCAAACAGGGTTCCCAGATACGCAGTATTTT.

The chain carries TRBV19 and TRBJ2-5; D remains unclear. The CDR3 has 13 residues. The germline CDR1 and CDR2 sequences are LNHDA and SQIVND (reference sequence). Trimming took off 4 bases at V and 5 bases at J, with 11 bases between the two ends. CDR3 region: CASSKLPVETQYF. The DNA of the CDR3 is TGTGCCAGTAGTAAACTGCCTGTGGAGACCCAGTACTTC.

The chain employs TRBV5-1 and TRBJ2-2; TRBD2 aligns across 11 bases. Germline trimming cut 6 bases from V and 7 bases from J; bases unmatched to any gene: 8. The CDR3 has 15 amino acids. Germline-derived CDR1 and CDR2 are SGHRS and YFSETQ. In DNA form, the CDR3 reads TGCGCCAGCACCGAACTAGCGGGAGCGAGCGGGGAGCTGTTTTTT. Translation: CASTELAGASGELFF. Filled out from reference TRBV5-1 and TRBJ2-2, the complete variable domain reads KAGVTQTPRYLIKTRGQQVTLSCSPISGHRSVSWYQQTPGQGLQFLFEYFSETQRNKGNFPGRFSGRQFSNSRSEMNVSTLELGDSALYLCASTELAGASGELFFGEGSRLTVL.

This clone was seen more than once but under ten times. The gene calls are TRBV13 and TRBJ2-1, with D possibly TRBD2 on 5 matching bases. Trimming removed 1 base from V and 7 bases from J, with 17 bases in between. The CDR3 loop spans 16 amino acids. Germline V CDR1 and CDR2: PRHDT, FYEKMQ (reference sequence). CDR3 sequence: CASSLDRWERGNEQFF. CDR3 bases: TGTGCCAGCAGCTTAGATCGATGGGAGCGTGGAAATGAGCAGTTCTTC. Based on the CDR3 plus reference TRBV13 and TRBJ2-1, the full variable domain is AAGVIQSPRHLIKEKRETATLKCYPIPRHDTVYWYQQGPGQDPQFLISFYEKMQSDKGSIPDRFSAQQFSDYHSELNMSSLELGDSALYFCASSLDRWERGNEQFFGPGTRLTVL.

The gene calls are TRBV28 and TRBJ1-2; 9 bases fit TRBD1. The CDR3 sequence is 16 residues long. The V gene end was trimmed by 7 bases and the J gene end by 8 bases; junction bases not matched to a gene: 17. Looked up from germline, CDR1 is MDHEN and CDR2 is SYDVKM. This CDR3 is CASTPRDLGTGCGYTF. The CDR3 nucleotides read TGTGCCAGCACCCCGCGGGACCTGGGGACAGGGTGCGGCTACACCTTC.

This chain connects TRBV9 to TRBJ1-1; TRBD1 is a possible D gene (6 bases). V was shortened by 4 bases and J by 0 bases, with 10 bases between the two germline ends. The CDR3 spans 14 residues. The germline CDR1 and CDR2 sequences are SGDLS and YYNGEE. CDR3 loop: CASSLQGMNTEAFF. CDR3 nucleotide sequence: TGTGCCAGCAGCCTACAGGGAATGAACACTGAAGCTTTCTTT. The complete variable domain, with remaining parts taken from reference TRBV9 and TRBJ1-1, reads DSGVTQTPKHLITATGQRVTLRCSPRSGDLSVYWYQQSLDQGLQFLIQYYNGEERAKGNILERFSAQQFPDLHSELNLSSLELGDSALYFCASSLQGMNTEAFFGQGTRLTVV.

The sample holds a few counts of this clone. The chain links TRBV6-4 to TRBJ2-3, with 10 positions matching TRBD2. This CDR3 comprises 15 residues. The germline gives CDR1 MRHNA, CDR2 SNTAGT. The V gene end was trimmed by 3 bases and the J gene end by 4 bases; junction bases not matched to a gene: 4. The CDR3 reads CASSEASGSPDTQYF. The CDR3 DNA reads TGTGCCAGCAGTGAAGCTAGCGGGAGCCCAGATACGCAGTATTTT.

V is TRBV7-2 and J is TRBJ2-5; 8 positions match TRBD1. The better agreement between TRBJ2-7 and the DNA end casts doubt on the J call. The length of the CDR3 is 17 residues. CDR1 is SGHTA, CDR2 FQGNSA, per germline. CDR3 loop: CASSSGGQSSGSYEQYF. CDR3 DNA sequence: TGTGCCAGCAGCTCAGGGGGCCAGTCGTCCGGGTCCTACGAGCAGTACTTC.

The rearrangement joins TRBV5-1 to TRBJ1-1, with D maybe TRBD1 (6 bases). The ends were cut back, 3 bases at V and 5 bases at J, with 17 bases in the middle. Germline V gives CDR1 SGHRS, CDR2 YFSETQ. The CDR3 runs 15 residues. CDR3 amino acids: CASSSRGANRTEAFF. CDR3 in DNA: TGCGCCAGCAGCTCGCGGGGGGCTAACCGGACTGAAGCTTTCTTT.

This clone was seen only once. The chain has TRBV4-3 and TRBJ2-7, with 8 positions matching TRBD2. This CDR3 has 19 residues. J was trimmed by 2 bases and V by 1 base; bases with no gene match: 16. Germline V gene lookup returns CDR1 LGHNA and CDR2 YSLEER. In DNA, the CDR3 is TGCGCCAGCAGCCAAGTACGCCGGGGGGGCCGGGACATTCCCTACGAGCAGTACTTC. This translates into CASSQVRRGGRDIPYEQYF.